This T cell receptor (beta chain) was retrieved from a study of cytomegalovirus exposure and HLA in healthy donors. Regarding the study as a whole: The Asian-associated ancestry cluster reportedly had fewer N-insertions than the 666-donor mean in a later analysis.

A remark on this clone: Antigen specificity is unknown.

This CDR3 region has 15 residues. Germline V gives CDR1 SGHRS, CDR2 YFSETQ. Trimming removed 0 bases from V and 0 bases from J, with 10 bases in between. It was with 60 Vbeta and 13 Jbeta primers that the PCR ran. TCRdb keeps only in-frame clones here, not all; method: immunoSEQ multiplex PCR. The sample has 100,000 to 150,000 clones, 72% seen once. The sample taken for sequencing was PBMCs. The sequence derives from a man aged 30 to 45 in good health and CMV-seronegative. The V gene is TRBV5-1, the J gene TRBJ2-7; unclear D gene. CDR3 coding DNA: TGCGCCAGCAGCTTGGTACCTCCTAGCTCCTACGAGCAGTACTTC. This translates into CASSLVPPSSYEQYF.